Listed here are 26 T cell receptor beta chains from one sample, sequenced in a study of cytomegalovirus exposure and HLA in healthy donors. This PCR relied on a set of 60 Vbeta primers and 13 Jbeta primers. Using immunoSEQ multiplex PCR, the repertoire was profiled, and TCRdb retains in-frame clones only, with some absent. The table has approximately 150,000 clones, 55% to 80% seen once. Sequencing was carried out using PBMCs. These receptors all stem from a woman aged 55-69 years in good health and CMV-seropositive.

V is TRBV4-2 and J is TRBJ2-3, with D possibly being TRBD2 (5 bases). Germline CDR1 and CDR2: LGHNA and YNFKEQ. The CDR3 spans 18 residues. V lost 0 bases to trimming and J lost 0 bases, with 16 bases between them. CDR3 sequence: CASSQDRSSPASTDTQYF. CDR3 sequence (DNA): TGTGCCAGCAGCCAAGATAGATCTAGCCCAGCTAGCACAGATACGCAGTATTTT.

The CDR3 sequence is CASSRGASETQYF. For the CDR3, the DNA is TGTGCCAGCAGCCGAGGAGCCTCCGAGACCCAGTACTTC. The rearrangement uses TRBV7-9 and TRBJ2-5; unclear D gene. Trimming removed 5 bases from V and 5 bases from J, with 12 bases in between. CDR3 length: 13 amino acids. CDR1 is SEHNR, CDR2 FQNEAQ, per germline (reference sequence).

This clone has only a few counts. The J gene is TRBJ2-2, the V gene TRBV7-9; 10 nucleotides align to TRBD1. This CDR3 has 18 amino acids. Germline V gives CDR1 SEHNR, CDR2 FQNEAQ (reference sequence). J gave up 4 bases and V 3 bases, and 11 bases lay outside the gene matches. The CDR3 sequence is CASSLATTGGLGTGELFF. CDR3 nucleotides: TGTGCCAGCAGCTTGGCCACGACAGGGGGCCTGGGCACCGGGGAGCTGTTTTTT.

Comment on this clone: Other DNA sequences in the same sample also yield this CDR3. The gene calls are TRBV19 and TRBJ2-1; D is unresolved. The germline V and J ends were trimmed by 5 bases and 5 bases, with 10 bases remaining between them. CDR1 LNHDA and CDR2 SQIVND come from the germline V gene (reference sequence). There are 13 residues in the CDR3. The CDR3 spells CASSLTRDNEQFF. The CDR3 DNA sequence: TGTGCCAGTAGTTTAACGCGCGACAATGAGCAGTTCTTC.

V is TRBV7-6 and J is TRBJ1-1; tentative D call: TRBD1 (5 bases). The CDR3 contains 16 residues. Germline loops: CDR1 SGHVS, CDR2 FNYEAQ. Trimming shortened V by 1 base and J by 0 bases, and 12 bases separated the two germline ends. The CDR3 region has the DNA TGTGCCAGCAGCTTAGGTAGGGGCGCGGTGAACACTGAAGCTTTCTTT. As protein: CASSLGRGAVNTEAFF.

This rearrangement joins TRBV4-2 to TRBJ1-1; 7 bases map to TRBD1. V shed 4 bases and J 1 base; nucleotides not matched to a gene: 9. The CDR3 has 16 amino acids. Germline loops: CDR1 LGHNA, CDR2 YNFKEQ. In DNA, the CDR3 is TGTGCCAGCAGCCGACCGATGGGACAGCAGAACACTGAAGCTTTCTTT. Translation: CASSRPMGQQNTEAFF.

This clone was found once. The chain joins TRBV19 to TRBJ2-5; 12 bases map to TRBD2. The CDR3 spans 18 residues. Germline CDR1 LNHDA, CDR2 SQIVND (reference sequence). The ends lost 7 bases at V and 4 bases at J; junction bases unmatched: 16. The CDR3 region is CASTANPGLAGNLETQYF. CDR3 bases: TGTGCCAGTACCGCGAACCCGGGACTAGCGGGTAACTTAGAGACCCAGTACTTC. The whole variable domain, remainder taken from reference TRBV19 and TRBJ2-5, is DGGITQSPKYLFRKEGQNVTLSCEQNLNHDAMYWYRQDPGQGLRLIYYSQIVNDFQKGDIAEGYSVSREKKESFPLTVTSAQKNPTAFYLCASTANPGLAGNLETQYFGPGTRLLVL.

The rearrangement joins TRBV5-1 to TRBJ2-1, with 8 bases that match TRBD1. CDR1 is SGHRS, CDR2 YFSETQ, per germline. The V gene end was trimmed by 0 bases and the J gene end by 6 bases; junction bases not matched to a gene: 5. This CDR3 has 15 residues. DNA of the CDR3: TGCGCCAGCAGCTTGGTTCAGGGGGCTGTCAATGAGCAGTTCTTC. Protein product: CASSLVQGAVNEQFF.

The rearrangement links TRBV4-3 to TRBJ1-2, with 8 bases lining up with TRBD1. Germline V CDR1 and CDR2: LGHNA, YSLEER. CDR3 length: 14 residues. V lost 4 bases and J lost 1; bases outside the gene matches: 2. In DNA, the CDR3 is TGCGCCAGCAGCCGGGACAGGATTAACTATGGCTACACCTTC. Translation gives CASSRDRINYGYTF.

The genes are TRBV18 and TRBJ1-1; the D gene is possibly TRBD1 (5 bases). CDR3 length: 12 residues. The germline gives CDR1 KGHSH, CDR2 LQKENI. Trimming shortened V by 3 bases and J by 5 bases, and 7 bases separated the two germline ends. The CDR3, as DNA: TGTGCCAGCTCACCGGACAAGACTGAAGCTTTCTTT. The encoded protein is CASSPDKTEAFF.

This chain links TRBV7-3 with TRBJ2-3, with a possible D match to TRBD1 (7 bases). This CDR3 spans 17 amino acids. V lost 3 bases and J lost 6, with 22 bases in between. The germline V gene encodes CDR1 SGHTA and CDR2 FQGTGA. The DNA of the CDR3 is TGTGCCAGCAGCTTGGGACGCCGGACAGGTGGGGGGGATACGCAGTATTTT. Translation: CASSLGRRTGGGDTQYF.

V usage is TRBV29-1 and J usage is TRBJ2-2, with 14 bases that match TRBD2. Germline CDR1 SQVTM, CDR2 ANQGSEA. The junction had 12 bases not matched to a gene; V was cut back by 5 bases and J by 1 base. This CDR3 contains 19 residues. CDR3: CSVSPGLAGDRLNTGELFF. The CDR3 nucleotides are TGCAGCGTTTCACCGGGACTAGCGGGAGATCGGCTGAACACCGGGGAGCTGTTTTTT.

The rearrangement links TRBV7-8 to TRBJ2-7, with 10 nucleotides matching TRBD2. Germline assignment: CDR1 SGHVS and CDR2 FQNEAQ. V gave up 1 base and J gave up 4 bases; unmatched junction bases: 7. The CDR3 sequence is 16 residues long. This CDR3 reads CASSLGSGRAPYEQYF. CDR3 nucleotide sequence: TGTGCCAGCAGCTTAGGAAGCGGGAGGGCACCTTACGAGCAGTACTTC.

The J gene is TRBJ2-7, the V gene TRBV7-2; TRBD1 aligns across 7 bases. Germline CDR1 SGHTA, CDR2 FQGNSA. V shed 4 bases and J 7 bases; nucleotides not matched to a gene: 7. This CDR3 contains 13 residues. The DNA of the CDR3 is TGTGCCAGCAGCTCGGACAGGCCCGGGGAGCAGTACTTC. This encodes CASSSDRPGEQYF.

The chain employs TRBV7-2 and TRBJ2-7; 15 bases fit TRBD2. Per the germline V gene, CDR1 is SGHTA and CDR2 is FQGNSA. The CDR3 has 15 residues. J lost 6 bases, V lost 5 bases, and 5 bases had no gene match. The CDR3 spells CASSPGLAGGGEQYF. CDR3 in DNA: TGTGCCAGCAGCCCAGGACTAGCGGGAGGGGGCGAGCAGTACTTC.

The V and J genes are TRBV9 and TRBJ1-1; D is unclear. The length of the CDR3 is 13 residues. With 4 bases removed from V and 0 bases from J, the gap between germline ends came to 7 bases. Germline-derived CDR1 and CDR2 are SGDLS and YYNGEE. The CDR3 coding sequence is TGTGCCAGCAGCCGGGATCTGAACACTGAAGCTTTCTTT. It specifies CASSRDLNTEAFF. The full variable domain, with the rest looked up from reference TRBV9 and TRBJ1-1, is DSGVTQTPKHLITATGQRVTLRCSPRSGDLSVYWYQQSLDQGLQFLIQYYNGEERAKGNILERFSAQQFPDLHSELNLSSLELGDSALYFCASSRDLNTEAFFGQGTRLTVV.

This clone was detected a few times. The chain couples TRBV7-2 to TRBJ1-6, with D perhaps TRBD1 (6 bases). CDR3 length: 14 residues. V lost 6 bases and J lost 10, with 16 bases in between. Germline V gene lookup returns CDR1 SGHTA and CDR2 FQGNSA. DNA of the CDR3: TGTGCCAGCAGTTCTACGGGGGGCCGGTCACCCCTCCACTTT. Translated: CASSSTGGRSPLHF.

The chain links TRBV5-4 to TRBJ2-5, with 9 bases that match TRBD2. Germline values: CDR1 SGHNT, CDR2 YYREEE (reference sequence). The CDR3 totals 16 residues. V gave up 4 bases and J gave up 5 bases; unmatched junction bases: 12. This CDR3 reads CASSQGGRGPGETQYF. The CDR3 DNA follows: TGTGCCAGCAGCCAGGGCGGGAGGGGGCCCGGGGAGACCCAGTACTTC.

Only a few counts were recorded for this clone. CDR3 sequence reads: CASSLDLVDTQYF. The CDR3, as DNA: TGCGCCAGCAGCTTGGATCTCGTGGATACGCAGTATTTT. The rearrangement links TRBV5-1 to TRBJ2-3; D is unclear. The germline V and J ends were trimmed by 0 bases and 6 bases, with 8 bases remaining between them. The CDR3 runs 13 residues. CDR1 and CDR2 (germline): SGHRS, YFSETQ.

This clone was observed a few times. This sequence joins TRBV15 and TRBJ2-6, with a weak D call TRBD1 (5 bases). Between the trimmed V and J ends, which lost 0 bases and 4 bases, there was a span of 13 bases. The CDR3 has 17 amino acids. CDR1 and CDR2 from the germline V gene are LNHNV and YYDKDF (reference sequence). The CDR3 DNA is TGTGCCACCAGCAGAGATTCCAGGGTAACCGGGGCCAACGTCCTGACTTTC. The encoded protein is CATSRDSRVTGANVLTF.

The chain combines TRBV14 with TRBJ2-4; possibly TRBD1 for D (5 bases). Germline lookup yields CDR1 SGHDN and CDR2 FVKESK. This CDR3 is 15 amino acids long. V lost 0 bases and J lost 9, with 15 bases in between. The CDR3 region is CASSQDLTGIGIQYF. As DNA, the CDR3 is TGTGCCAGCAGCCAAGATCTAACAGGCATTGGCATTCAGTACTTC. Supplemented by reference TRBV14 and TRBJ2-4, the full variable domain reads EAGVTQFPSHSVIEKGQTVTLRCDPISGHDNLYWYRRVMGKEIKFLLHFVKESKQDESGMPNNRFLAERTGGTYSTLKVQPAELEDSGVYFCASSQDLTGIGIQYFGAGTRLSVL.

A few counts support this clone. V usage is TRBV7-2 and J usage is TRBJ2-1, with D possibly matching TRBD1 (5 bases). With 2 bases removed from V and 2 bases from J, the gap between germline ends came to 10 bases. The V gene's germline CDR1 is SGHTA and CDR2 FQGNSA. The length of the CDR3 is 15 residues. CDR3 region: CASSLSWGPYNEQFF. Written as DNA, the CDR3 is TGTGCCAGCAGCTTAAGCTGGGGCCCCTACAATGAGCAGTTCTTC. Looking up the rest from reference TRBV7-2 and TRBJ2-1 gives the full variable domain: GAGVSQSPSNKVTEKGKDVELRCDPISGHTALYWYRQSLGQGLEFLIYFQGNSAPDKSGLPSDRFSAERTGGSVSTLTIQRTQQEDSAVYLCASSLSWGPYNEQFFGPGTRLTVL.

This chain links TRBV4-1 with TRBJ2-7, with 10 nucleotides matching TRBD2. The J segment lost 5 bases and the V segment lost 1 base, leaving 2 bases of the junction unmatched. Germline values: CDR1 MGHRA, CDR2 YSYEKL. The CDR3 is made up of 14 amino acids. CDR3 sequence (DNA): TGCGCCAGCAGCCAAGGTCTAGCGGGAGACGAGCAGTACTTC. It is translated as CASSQGLAGDEQYF.

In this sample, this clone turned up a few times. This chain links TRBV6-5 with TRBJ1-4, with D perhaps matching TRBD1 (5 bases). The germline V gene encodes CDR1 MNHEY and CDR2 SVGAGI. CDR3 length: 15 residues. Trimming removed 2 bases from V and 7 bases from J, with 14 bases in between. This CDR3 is CASSYRSRDPEKLFF. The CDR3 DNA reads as TGTGCCAGCAGTTACAGGAGCAGGGATCCTGAAAAACTGTTTTTT.

In DNA, the CDR3 is TGTGCCATCAGTGATGGACAGGTGGCTGGGATTACTAATGAAAAACTGTTTTTT. It yields the protein CAISDGQVAGITNEKLFF. This sequence joins TRBV10-3 and TRBJ1-4, with 7 bases lining up with TRBD1. CDR1 and CDR2 (germline): ENHRY, SYGVKD. The CDR3 runs 18 residues. The V gene end was trimmed by 3 bases and the J gene end by 2 bases; junction bases not matched to a gene: 12.

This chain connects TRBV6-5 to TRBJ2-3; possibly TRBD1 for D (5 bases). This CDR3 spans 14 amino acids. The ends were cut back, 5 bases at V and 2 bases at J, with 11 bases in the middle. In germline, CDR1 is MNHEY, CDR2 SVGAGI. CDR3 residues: CASSPTGYTDTQYF. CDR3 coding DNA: TGTGCCAGCAGTCCTACAGGCTACACAGATACGCAGTATTTT.